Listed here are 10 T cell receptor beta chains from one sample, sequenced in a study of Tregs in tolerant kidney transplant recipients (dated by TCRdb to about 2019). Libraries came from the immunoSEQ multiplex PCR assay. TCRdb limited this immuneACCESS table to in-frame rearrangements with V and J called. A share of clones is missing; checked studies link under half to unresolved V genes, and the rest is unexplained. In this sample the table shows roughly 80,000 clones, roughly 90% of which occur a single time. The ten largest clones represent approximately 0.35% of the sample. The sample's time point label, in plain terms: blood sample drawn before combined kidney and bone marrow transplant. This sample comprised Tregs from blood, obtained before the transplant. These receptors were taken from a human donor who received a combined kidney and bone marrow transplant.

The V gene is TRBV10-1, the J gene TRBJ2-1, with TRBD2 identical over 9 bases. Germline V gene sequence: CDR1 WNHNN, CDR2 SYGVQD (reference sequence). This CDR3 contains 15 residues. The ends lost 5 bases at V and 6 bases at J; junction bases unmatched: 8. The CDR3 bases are TGCGCCAGCAGTTCTGGACTAGCGACTGTCAATGAGCAGTTCTTC. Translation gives CASSSGLATVNEQFF.

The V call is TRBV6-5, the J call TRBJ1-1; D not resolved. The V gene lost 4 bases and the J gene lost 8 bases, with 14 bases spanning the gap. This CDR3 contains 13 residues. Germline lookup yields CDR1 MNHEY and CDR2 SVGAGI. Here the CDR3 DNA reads TGTGCCAGCAGTTCAGACCCCCTTGGGGAAGCTTTCTTT. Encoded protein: CASSSDPLGEAFF.

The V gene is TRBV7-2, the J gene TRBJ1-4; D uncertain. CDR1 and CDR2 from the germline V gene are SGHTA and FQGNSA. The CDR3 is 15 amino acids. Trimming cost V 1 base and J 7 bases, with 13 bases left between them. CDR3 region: CASSLDYPRGEKLFF. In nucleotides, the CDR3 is TGTGCCAGCAGCTTAGATTACCCCAGAGGTGAAAAACTGTTTTTT.

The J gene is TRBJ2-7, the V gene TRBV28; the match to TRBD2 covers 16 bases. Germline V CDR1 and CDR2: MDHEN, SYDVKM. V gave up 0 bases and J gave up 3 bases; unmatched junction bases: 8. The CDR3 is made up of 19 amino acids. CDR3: CASSLWAGTSGRAVYEQYF. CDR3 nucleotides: TGTGCCAGCAGTTTATGGGCCGGGACTAGCGGGAGGGCCGTCTACGAGCAGTACTTC. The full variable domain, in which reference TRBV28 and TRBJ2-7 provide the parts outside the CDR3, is DVKVTQSSRYLVKRTGEKVFLECVQDMDHENMFWYRQDPGLGLRLIYFSYDVKMKEKGDIPEGYSVSREKKERFSLILESASTNQTSMYLCASSLWAGTSGRAVYEQYFGPGTRLTVT.

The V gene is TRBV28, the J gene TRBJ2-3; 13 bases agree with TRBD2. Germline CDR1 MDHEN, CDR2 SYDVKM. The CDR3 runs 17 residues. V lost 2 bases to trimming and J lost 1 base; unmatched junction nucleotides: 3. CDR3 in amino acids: CASSLRGLAGRTDTQYF. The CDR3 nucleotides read TGTGCCAGCAGTTTACGGGGACTAGCGGGACGCACAGATACGCAGTATTTT.

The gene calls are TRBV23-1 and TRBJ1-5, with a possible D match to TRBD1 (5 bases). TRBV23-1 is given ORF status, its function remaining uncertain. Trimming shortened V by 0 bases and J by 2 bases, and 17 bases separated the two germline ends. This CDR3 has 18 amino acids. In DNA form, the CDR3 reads TGCGCCAGCAGTCAATCCGGGAATTCAACGGGGGGCAATCAGCCCCAGCATTTT. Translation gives CASSQSGNSTGGNQPQHF.

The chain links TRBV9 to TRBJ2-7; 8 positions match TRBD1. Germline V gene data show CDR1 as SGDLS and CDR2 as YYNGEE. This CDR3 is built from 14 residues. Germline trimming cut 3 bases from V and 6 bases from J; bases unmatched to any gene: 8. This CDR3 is CASSAGTGLPEQYF. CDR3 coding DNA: TGTGCCAGCAGCGCCGGGACAGGACTCCCCGAGCAGTACTTC.

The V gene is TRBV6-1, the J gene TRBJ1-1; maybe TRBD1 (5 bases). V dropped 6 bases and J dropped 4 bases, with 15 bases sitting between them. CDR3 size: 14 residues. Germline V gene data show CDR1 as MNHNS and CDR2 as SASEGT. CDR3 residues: CASRYQGEVTEAFF. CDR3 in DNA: TGTGCCAGCAGGTATCAGGGAGAGGTCACTGAAGCTTTCTTT.

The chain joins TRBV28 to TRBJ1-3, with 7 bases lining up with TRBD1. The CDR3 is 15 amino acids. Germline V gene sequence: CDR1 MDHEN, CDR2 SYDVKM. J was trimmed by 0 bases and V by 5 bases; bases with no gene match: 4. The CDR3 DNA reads TGTGCCAGCAGTCGGGACAGCAACTCTGGAAACACCATATATTTT. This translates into CASSRDSNSGNTIYF.

CDR3: CASSKTSGRGTDTQYF. The CDR3 DNA follows: TGTGCCAGTAGTAAGACTAGCGGGAGAGGCACAGATACGCAGTATTTT. The chain couples TRBV19 to TRBJ2-3, with 12 bases identical to TRBD2. V lost 4 bases and J lost 1; bases outside the gene matches: 3. The CDR3 loop spans 16 amino acids. The germline gives CDR1 LNHDA, CDR2 SQIVND (reference sequence).